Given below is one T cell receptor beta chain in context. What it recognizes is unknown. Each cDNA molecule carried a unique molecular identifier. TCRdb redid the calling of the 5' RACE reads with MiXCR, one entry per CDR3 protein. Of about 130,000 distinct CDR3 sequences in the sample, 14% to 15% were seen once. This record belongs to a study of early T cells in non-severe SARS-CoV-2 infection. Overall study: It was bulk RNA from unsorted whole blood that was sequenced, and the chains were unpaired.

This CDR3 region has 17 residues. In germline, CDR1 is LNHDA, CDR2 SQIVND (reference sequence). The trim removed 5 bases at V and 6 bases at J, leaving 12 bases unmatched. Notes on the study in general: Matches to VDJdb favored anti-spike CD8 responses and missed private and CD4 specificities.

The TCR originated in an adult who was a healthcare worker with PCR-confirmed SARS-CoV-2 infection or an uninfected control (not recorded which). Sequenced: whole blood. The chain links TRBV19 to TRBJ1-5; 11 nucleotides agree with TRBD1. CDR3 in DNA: TGTGCCAGTAGTCCGGACAGGGGGCAATCACTAGGTCAGCCCCAGCATTTT. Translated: CASSPDRGQSLGQPQHF.